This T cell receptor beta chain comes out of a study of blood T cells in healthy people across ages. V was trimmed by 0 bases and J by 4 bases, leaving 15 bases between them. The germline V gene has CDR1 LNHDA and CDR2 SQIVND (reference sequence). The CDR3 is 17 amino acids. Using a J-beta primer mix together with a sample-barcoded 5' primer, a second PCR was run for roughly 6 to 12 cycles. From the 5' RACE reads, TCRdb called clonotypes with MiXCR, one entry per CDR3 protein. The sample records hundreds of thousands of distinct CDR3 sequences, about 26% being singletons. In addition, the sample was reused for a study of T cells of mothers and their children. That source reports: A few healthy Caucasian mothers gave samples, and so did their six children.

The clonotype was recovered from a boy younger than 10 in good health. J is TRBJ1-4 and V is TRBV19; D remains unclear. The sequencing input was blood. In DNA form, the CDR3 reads TGTGCCAGTAGTATAGATTGGGCCAGGCGATTTAATGAAAAACTGTTTTTT. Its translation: CASSIDWARRFNEKLFF. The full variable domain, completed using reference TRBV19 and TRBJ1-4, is DGGITQSPKYLFRKEGQNVTLSCEQNLNHDAMYWYRQDPGQGLRLIYYSQIVNDFQKGDIAEGYSVSREKKESFPLTVTSAQKNPTAFYLCASSIDWARRFNEKLFFGSGTQLSVL.